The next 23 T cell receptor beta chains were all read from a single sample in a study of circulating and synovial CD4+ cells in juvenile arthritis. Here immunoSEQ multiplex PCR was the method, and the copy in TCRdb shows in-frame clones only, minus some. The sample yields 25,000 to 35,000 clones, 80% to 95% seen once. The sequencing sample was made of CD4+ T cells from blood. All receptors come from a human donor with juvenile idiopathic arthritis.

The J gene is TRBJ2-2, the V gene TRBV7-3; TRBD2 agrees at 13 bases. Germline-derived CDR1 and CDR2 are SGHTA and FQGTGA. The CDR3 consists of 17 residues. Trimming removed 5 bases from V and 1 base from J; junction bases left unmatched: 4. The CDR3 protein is CASSTGTSGMNTGELFF. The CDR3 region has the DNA TGTGCCAGCAGCACCGGGACTAGCGGGATGAACACCGGGGAGCTGTTTTTT.

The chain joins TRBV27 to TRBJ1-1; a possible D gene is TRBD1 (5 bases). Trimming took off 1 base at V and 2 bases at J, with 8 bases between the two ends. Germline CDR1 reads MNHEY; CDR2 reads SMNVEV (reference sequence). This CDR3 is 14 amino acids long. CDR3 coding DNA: TGTGCCAGCAGTTTATTAGGGGATAACACTGAAGCTTTCTTT. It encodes CASSLLGDNTEAFF.

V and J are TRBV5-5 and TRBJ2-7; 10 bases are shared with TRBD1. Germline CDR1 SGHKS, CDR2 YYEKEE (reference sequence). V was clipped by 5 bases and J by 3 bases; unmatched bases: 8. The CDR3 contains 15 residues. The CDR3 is CASSWSGTGVYEQYF. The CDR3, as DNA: TGTGCCAGCAGTTGGTCCGGGACAGGGGTCTACGAGCAGTACTTC. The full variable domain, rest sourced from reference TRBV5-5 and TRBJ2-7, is DAGVTQSPTHLIKTRGQQVTLRCSPISGHKSVSWYQQVLGQGPQFIFQYYEKEERGRGNFPDRFSARQFPNYSSELNVNALLLGDSALYLCASSWSGTGVYEQYFGPGTRLTVT.

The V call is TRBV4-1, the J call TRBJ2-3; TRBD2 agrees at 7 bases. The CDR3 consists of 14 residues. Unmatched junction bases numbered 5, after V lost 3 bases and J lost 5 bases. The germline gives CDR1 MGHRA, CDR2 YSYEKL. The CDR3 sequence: CASSQGGIVDTQYF. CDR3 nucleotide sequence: TGCGCCAGCAGCCAGGGGGGGATTGTAGATACGCAGTATTTT.

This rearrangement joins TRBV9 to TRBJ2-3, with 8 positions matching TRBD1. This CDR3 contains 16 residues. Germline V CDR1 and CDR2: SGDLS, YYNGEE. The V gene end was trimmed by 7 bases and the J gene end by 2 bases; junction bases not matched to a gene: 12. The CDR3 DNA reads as TGTGCCAGCCTTCGAGGCCCGGGACAGGCCACAGATACGCAGTATTTT. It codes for CASLRGPGQATDTQYF.

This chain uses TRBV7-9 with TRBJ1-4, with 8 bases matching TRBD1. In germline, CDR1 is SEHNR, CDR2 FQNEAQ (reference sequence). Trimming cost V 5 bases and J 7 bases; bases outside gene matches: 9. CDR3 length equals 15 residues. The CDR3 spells CASSRPQGAGEKLFF. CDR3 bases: TGTGCCAGCAGCCGCCCTCAGGGGGCAGGTGAAAAACTGTTTTTT. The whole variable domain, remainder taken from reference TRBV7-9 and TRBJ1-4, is DTGVSQNPRHKITKRGQNVTFRCDPISEHNRLYWYRQTLGQGPEFLTYFQNEAQLEKSRLLSDRFSAERPKGSFSTLEIQRTEQGDSAMYLCASSRPQGAGEKLFFGSGTQLSVL.

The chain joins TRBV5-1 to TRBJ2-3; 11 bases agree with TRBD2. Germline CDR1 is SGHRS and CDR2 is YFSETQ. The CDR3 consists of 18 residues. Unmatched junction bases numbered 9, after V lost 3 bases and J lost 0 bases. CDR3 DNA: TGCGCCAGCAGCTCGAGGCCGACTAGCGGGGCTAGCACAGATACGCAGTATTTT. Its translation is CASSSRPTSGASTDTQYF.

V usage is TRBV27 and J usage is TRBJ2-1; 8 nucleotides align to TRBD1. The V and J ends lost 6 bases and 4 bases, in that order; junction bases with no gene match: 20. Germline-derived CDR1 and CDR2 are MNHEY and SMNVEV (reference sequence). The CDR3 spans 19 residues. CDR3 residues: CASSSRGQGAGKRYNEQFF. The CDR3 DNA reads TGTGCCAGCAGCTCCCGCGGACAGGGCGCCGGAAAACGGTACAATGAGCAGTTCTTC.

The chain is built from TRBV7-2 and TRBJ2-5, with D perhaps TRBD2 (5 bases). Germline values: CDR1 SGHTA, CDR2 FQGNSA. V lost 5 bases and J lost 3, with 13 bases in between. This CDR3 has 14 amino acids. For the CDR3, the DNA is TGTGCCAGCAGCGGAGGTCGGGTCAAAGAGACCCAGTACTTC. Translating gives CASSGGRVKETQYF. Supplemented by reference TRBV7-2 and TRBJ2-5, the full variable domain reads GAGVSQSPSNKVTEKGKDVELRCDPISGHTALYWYRQSLGQGLEFLIYFQGNSAPDKSGLPSDRFSAERTGGSVSTLTIQRTQQEDSAVYLCASSGGRVKETQYFGPGTRLLVL.

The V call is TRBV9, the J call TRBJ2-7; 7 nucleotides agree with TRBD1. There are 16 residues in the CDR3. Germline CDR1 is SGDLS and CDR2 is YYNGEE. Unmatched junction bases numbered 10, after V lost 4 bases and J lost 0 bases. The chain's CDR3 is CASSPRTGRSSYEQYF. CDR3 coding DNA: TGTGCCAGCAGCCCCCGGACAGGCCGTAGCTCCTACGAGCAGTACTTC. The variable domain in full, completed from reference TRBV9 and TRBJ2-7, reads DSGVTQTPKHLITATGQRVTLRCSPRSGDLSVYWYQQSLDQGLQFLIQYYNGEERAKGNILERFSAQQFPDLHSELNLSSLELGDSALYFCASSPRTGRSSYEQYFGPGTRLTVT.

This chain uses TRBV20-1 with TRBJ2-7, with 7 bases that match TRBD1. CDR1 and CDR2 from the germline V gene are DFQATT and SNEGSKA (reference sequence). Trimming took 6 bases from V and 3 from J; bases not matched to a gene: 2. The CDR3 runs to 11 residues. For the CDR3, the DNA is TGCAGTGCCGGGGACAGCTACGAGCAGTACTTC. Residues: CSAGDSYEQYF.

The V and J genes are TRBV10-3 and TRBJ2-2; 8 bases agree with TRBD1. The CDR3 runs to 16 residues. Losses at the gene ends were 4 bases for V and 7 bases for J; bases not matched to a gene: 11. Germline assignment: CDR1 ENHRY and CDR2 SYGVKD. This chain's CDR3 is CAISASAGGAIGELFF. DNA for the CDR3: TGTGCCATCAGTGCTTCGGCAGGGGGCGCTATCGGGGAGCTGTTTTTT.

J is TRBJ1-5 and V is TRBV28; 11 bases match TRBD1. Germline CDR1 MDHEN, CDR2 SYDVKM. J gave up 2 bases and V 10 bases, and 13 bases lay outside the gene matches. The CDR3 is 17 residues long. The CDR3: CAIRDRGDEMGNQPQHF. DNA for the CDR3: TGTGCCATCCGGGACAGGGGGGACGAAATGGGCAATCAGCCCCAGCATTTT.

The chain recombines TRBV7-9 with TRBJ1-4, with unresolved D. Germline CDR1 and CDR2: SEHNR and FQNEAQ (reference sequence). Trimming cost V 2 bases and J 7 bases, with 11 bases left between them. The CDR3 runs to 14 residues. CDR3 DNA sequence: TGTGCCAGCAGCTTACTGGGGAGGGTTGAAAAACTGTTTTTT. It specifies CASSLLGRVEKLFF.

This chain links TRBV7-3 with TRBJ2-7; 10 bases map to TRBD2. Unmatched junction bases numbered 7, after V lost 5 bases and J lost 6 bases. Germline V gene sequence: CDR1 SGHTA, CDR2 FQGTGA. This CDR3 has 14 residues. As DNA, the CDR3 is TGTGCCAGCAGCCAAACCGGGACTAGCGCCGAGCAGTACTTC. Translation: CASSQTGTSAEQYF.

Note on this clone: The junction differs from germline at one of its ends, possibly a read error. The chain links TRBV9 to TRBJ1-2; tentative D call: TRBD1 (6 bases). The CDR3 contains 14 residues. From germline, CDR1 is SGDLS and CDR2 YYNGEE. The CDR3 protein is CASSVGQANYGYIF. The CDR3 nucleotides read TGTGCCAGCAGCGTAGGACAGGCTAACTATGGCTACATCTTC.

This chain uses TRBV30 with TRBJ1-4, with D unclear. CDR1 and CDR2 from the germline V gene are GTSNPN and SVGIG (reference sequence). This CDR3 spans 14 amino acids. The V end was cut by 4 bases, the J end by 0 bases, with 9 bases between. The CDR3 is CAWKNRPTNEKLFF. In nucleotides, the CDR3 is TGTGCCTGGAAGAACAGACCAACTAATGAAAAACTGTTTTTT. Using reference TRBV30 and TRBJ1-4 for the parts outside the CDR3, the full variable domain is SQTIHQWPATLVQPVGSPLSLECTVEGTSNPNLYWYRQAAGRGLQLLFYSVGIGQISSEVPQNLSASRPQDRQFILSSKKLLLSDSGFYLCAWKNRPTNEKLFFGSGTQLSVL.

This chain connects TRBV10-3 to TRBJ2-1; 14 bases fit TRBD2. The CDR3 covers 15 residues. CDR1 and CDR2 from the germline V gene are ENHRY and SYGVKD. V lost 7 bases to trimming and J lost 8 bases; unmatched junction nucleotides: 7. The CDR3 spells CAITRGTSGSHEQFF. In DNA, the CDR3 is TGTGCCATCACCCGCGGGACTAGCGGGAGTCATGAGCAGTTCTTC.

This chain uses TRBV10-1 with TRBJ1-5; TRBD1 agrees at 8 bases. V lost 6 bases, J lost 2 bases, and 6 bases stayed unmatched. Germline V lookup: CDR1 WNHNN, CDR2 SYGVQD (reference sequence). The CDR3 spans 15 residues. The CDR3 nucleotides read TGCGCCAGCAGAGTCGACAGGGGCGGCAATCAGCCCCAGCATTTT. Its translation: CASRVDRGGNQPQHF.

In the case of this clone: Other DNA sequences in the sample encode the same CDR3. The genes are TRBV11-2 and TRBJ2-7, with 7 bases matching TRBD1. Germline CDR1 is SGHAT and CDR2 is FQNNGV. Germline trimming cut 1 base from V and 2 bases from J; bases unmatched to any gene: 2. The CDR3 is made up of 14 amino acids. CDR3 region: CASSLGQGAYEQYF. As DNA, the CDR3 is TGTGCCAGCAGCTTAGGACAGGGCGCCTACGAGCAGTACTTC. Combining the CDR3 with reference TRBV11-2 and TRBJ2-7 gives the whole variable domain EAGVAQSPRYKIIEKRQSVAFWCNPISGHATLYWYQQILGQGPKLLIQFQNNGVVDDSQLPKDRFSAERLKGVDSTLKIQPAKLEDSAVYLCASSLGQGAYEQYFGPGTRLTVT.

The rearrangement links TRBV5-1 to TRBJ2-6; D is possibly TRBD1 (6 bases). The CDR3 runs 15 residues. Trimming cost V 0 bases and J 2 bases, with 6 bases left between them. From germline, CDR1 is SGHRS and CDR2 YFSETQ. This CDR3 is CASSLEGAGANVLTF. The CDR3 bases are TGCGCCAGCAGCTTGGAGGGGGCTGGGGCCAACGTCCTGACTTTC.

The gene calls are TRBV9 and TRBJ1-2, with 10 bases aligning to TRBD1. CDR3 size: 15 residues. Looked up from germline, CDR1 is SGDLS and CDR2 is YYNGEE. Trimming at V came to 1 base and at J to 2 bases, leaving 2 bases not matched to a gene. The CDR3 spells CASSVLGQGNYGYTF. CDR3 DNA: TGTGCCAGCAGCGTATTGGGACAGGGGAACTATGGCTACACCTTC.

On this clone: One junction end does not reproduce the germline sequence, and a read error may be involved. The CDR3: CASSQGLAGFTDTQYF. The CDR3 bases are TGTGCTAGCAGCCAGGGACTAGCGGGGTTCACAGATACGCAGTATTTT. The J gene is TRBJ2-3, the V gene TRBV7-7; the match to TRBD2 covers 13 bases. The CDR3 consists of 16 residues. From germline, CDR1 is SSHAT and CDR2 FNYEAQ (reference sequence).